This T cell receptor beta chain was recovered during a study of graft-versus-host responses after intestinal transplantation. Germline V gene lookup returns CDR1 MNHNY and CDR2 SVGAGI (reference sequence). This CDR3 spans 15 amino acids. Trimming removed 6 bases from V and 3 bases from J; junction bases left unmatched: 6. The responders that had proliferated, CFSE-low CD3+CD4+ and CD3+CD8+ cells, were sorted after the reaction. TCRdb's table, derived via immunoSEQ multiplex PCR, lists solely in-frame clones and lacks some. Among under 3,000 clones listed, 28% were seen once. This clone was counted only a few times.

The genes are TRBV6-6 and TRBJ2-7, with TRBD2 matching over 12 bases. Material: alloreactive CD4+ T cells from a mixed lymphocyte reaction culture, obtained before transplantation. Subset of the sample: CFSE-low proliferating T cells sorted from roughly 6-day pre-transplant mixed lymphocyte reaction (GvH or HvG direction). The clonotype originates from a human patient who was an organ donor for intestinal transplantation. CDR3 DNA: TGTGCCAGCAGGAGCACTAGCGGGAGGTTCTACGAGCAGTACTTC. Translated, it gives CASRSTSGRFYEQYF.